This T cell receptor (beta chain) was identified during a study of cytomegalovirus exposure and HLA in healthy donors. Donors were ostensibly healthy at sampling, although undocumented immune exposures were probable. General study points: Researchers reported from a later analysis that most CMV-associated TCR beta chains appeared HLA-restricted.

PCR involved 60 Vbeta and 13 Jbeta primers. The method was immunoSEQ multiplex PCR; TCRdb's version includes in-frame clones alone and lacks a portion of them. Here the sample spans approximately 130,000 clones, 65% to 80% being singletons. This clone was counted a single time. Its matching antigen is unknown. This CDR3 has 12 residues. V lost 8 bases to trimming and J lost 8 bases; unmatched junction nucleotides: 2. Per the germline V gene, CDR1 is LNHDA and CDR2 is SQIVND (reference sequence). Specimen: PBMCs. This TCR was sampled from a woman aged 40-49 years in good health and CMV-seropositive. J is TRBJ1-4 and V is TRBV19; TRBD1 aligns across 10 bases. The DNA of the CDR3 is TGTGCCAGTTGGGACAGGGGCGAAAAACTGTTTTTT. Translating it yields CASWDRGEKLFF. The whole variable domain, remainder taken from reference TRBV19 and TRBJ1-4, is DGGITQSPKYLFRKEGQNVTLSCEQNLNHDAMYWYRQDPGQGLRLIYYSQIVNDFQKGDIAEGYSVSREKKESFPLTVTSAQKNPTAFYLCASWDRGEKLFFGSGTQLSVL.